The present T cell receptor (beta chain) was sequenced within a study of PD-1 blockade in classical Hodgkin lymphoma. Findings and limits, study-wide: CD8+ TCR diversity did not rise significantly by C4D1, unlike CD4+. A reduction in baseline TCR diversity was reportedly seen in newly diagnosed patients relative to healthy donors.

Time point denoted: cycle 4 day 1 (C4D1), after more than five weeks of nivolumab. Each patient's relapse followed autologous stem cell transplantation, and brentuximab vedotin exposure varied. This CDR3 is built from 15 residues. Trimming removed 5 bases at V and 5 bases at J, with 18 bases between. Looked up from germline, CDR1 is MNHNY and CDR2 is SVGAGI (reference sequence). Only in-frame clones appear in the TCRdb table, and some are missing; sequencing was by immunoSEQ multiplex PCR. The sample carries approximately 44,000 clones, around two thirds recorded once. For this clone: The target antigen is unknown.

The material sequenced was peripheral blood mononuclear cells (PBMCs), taken before the fourth cycle of nivolumab. The sequence was obtained from a human donor with classical Hodgkin lymphoma. The chain links TRBV6-6 to TRBJ1-2, with D possibly matching TRBD1 (6 bases). Here the CDR3 DNA reads TGTGCCAGCAGTCGAGAAAGTAAGGGGGTTTATGGCTACACCTTC. Protein sequence: CASSRESKGVYGYTF.